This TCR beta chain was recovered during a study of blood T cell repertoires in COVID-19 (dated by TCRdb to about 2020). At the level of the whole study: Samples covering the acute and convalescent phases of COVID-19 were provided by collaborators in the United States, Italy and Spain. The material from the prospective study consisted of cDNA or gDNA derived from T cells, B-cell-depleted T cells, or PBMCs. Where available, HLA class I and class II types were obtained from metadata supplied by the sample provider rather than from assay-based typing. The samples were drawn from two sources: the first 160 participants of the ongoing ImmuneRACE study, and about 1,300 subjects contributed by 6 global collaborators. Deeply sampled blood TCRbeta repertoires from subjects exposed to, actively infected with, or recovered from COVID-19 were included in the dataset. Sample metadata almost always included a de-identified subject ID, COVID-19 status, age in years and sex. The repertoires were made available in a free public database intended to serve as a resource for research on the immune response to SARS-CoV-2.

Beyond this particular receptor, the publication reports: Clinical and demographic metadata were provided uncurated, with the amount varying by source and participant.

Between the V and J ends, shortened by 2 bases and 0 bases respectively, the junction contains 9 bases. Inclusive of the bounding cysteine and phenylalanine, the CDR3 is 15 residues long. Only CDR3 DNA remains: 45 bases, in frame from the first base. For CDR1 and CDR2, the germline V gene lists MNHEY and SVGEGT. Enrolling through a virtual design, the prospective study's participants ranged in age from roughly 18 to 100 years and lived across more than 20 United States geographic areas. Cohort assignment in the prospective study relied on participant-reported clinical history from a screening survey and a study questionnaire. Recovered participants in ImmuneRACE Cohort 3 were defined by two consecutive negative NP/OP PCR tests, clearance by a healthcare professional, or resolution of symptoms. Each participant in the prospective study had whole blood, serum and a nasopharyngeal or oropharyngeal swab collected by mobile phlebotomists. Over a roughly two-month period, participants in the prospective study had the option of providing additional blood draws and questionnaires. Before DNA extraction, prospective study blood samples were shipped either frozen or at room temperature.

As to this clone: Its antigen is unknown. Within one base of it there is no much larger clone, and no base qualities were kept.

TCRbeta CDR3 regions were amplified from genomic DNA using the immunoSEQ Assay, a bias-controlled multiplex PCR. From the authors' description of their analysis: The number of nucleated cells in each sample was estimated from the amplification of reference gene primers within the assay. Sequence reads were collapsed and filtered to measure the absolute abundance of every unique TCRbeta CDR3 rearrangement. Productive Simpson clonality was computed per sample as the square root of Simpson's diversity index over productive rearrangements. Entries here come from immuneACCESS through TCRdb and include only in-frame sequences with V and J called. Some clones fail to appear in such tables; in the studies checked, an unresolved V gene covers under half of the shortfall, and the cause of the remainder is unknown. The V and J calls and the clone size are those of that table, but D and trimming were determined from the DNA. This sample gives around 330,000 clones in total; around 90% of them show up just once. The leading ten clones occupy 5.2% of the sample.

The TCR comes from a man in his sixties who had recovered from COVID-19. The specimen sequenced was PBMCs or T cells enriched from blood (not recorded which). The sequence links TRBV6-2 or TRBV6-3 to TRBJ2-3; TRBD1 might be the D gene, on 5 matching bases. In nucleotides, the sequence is TGTGCCAGCAGTTACGTGCCAGGGAGCACAGATACGCAGTATTTT. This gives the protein CASSYVPGSTDTQYF.